The clone carrying this T cell receptor (beta chain) has a handful of counts. Its antigen is not identified. Since it is a stray read in a library aimed at alpha chains, this beta chain has a size that is not meaningful. Time point: sample taken at primary tumor resection. Sequencing covered unsorted whole RNA taken from tumor, nontumor lung or frozen PBMC. Untreated early-stage non-small cell lung cancer patients, fewer than 85 in total, were the donors. The data stem from a study of spatial heterogeneity in lung cancer. Study information: Each time, sequencing found more beta-chain sequences than alpha-chain sequences. The average count in raw reads for each unique TCR and UMI combination exceeded 8.5 appearances.

Study results and caveats: At resection, ubiquitous expanded tumor TCRs appeared in blood more than at follow-up.

TCRdb processed the 5' RACE reads anew with MiXCR; each CDR3 protein has one entry. The sample carries 5,000 to 5,500 distinct CDR3 sequences, almost 35% recorded once. V lost 6 bases, J lost 3 bases, and 15 bases lay in between. The CDR3 has 15 amino acids. Germline V gives CDR1 MDHEN, CDR2 SYDVKM. The specimen was PBMCs, collected at surgery. This chain links TRBV28 with TRBJ2-1; possible D gene TRBD2, 7 bases. The receptor comes from a female donor with early-stage non-small cell lung cancer. The CDR3: CASSPLRGGYNEQFF. The CDR3 DNA sequence: TGTGCCAGCAGCCCCTTGAGGGGGGGCTACAATGAGCAGTTCTTC.